This TCR beta chain was captured in a study of CD8 T cells in Susac syndrome. Findings of the study overall: In its TCR sequencing and HLA analysis, the study acknowledged that the number of individuals was relatively small.

Negative magnetic isolation gave CD8+ and CD4+ cells; FACS enriched CD8+ TEMRA. V lost 5 bases, J lost 1 base, and 11 bases stayed unmatched. The CDR3 spans 17 residues. Looked up from germline, CDR1 is SNHLY and CDR2 is FYNNEI. An amount of RNA that ranged from roughly 0.5 to 1 ug was reverse transcribed with random hexamers. TCRdb recomputed calls from the immunoSEQ multiplex PCR reads with MiXCR, one row per CDR3 protein. The sample contains approximately 120,000 distinct CDR3 sequences, about 95% of which appear only once. Turning to this clonotype: No antigen is known for it.

J is TRBJ1-5 and V is TRBV2, with 7 bases matching TRBD1. Sequencing was performed on CD4+ T cells from PBMCs. This clonotype originated in a human donor in good health. The DNA for the CDR3 is TGTGCCAGCAGTACCGGGACAGCCCGACTAAGCAATCAGCCCCAGCATTTT. The encoded protein is CASSTGTARLSNQPQHF.